These 3 T cell receptor beta chains originate from one sample sequenced in a study of T cell responses to AZD1222 COVID-19 vaccine. Repertoires were generated with immunoSEQ multiplex PCR, while TCRdb's copy carries only in-frame clones and drops some. The top ten hold around 9.3% of the sample, which has 100,000 to 150,000 clones, 87% seen once. The starting material was peripheral blood, obtained on day 0 of AZD1222 vaccination. The receptors come from an adult in good health.

The chain has TRBV29-1 and TRBJ1-1; 7 bases agree with TRBD1. The trim removed 3 bases at V and 0 bases at J, leaving 4 bases unmatched. CDR3 length: 14 residues. CDR1 SQVTM and CDR2 ANQGSEA come from the germline V gene. CDR3 bases: TGCAGCGTTGACCCACAGGGGTTGAACACTGAAGCTTTCTTT. Its translation: CSVDPQGLNTEAFF.

This clone has more than one count but fewer than ten. This chain uses TRBV10-2 with TRBJ2-7; D is perhaps TRBD2 (5 bases). The CDR3 covers 14 residues. Germline CDR1 is WSHSY and CDR2 is SAAADI. V shed 0 bases and J shed 4 bases, with 10 bases lying between them. In DNA form, the CDR3 reads TGCGCCAGCAGTGAGTCAGGGAGATCGTACGAGCAGTACTTC. This encodes CASSESGRSYEQYF.

V and J are TRBV7-3 and TRBJ1-1, with TRBD1 as a possible D gene (6 bases). Trimming shortened V by 8 bases and J by 1 base, and 14 bases separated the two germline ends. Germline V gives CDR1 SGHTA, CDR2 FQGTGA. This CDR3 has 14 residues. This chain's CDR3 is CASAPGGRNTEAFF. The CDR3 nucleotides read TGTGCCAGCGCCCCGGGGGGGCGGAACACTGAAGCTTTCTTT.